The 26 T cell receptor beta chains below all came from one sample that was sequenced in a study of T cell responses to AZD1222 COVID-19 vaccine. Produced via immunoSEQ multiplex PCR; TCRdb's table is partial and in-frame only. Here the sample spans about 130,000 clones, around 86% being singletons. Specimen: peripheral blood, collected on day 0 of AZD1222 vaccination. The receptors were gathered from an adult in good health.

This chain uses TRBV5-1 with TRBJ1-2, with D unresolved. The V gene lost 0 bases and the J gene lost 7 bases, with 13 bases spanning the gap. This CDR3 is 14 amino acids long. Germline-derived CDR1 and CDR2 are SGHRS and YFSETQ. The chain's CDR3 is CASSLVPGGGGYTF. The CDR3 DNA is TGCGCCAGCAGCTTGGTACCCGGTGGTGGTGGCTACACCTTC.

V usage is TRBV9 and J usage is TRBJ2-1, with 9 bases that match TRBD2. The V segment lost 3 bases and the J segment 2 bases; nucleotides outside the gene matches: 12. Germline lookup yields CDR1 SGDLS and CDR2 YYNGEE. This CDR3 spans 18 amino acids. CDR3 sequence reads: CASSDRSRGGAPYNEQFF. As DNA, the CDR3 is TGTGCCAGCAGCGATCGTTCTCGCGGGGGGGCCCCCTACAATGAGCAGTTCTTC. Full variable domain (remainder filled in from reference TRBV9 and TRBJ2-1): DSGVTQTPKHLITATGQRVTLRCSPRSGDLSVYWYQQSLDQGLQFLIQYYNGEERAKGNILERFSAQQFPDLHSELNLSSLELGDSALYFCASSDRSRGGAPYNEQFFGPGTRLTVL.

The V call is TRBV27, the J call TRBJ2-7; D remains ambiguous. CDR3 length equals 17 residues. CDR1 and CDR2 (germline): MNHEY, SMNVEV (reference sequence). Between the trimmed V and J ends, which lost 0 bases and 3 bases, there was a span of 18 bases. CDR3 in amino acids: CASSLSVGYGRYYEQYF. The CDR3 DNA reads TGTGCCAGCAGTTTATCGGTAGGGTATGGCAGGTACTACGAGCAGTACTTC.

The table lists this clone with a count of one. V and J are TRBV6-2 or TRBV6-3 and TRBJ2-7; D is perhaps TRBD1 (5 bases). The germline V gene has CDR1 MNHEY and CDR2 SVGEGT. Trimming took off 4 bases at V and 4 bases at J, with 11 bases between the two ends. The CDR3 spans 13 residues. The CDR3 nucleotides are TGTGCCAGCAGTTTACACCAGGGTTACGAGCAGTACTTC. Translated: CASSLHQGYEQYF.

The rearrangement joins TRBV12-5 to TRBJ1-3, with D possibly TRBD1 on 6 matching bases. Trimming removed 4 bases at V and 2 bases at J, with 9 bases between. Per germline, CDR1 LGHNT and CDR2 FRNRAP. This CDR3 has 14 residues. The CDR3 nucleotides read TGTGCTAGTGGTTCGTCAGGGGCTGGAAACACCATATATTTT. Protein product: CASGSSGAGNTIYF.

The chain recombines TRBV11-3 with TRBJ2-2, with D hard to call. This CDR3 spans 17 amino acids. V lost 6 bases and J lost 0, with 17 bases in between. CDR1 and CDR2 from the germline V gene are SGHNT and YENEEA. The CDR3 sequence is CASSHPLDGTNTGELFF. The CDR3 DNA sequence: TGTGCCAGCAGTCATCCTCTGGACGGTACGAACACCGGGGAGCTGTTTTTT.

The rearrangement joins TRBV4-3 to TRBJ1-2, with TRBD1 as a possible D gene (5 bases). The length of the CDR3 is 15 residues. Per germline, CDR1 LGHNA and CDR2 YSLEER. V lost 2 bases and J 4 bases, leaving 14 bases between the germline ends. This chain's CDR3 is CASSQSPGGLYGYTF. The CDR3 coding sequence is TGCGCCAGCAGCCAATCCCCTGGGGGTCTCTATGGCTACACCTTC.

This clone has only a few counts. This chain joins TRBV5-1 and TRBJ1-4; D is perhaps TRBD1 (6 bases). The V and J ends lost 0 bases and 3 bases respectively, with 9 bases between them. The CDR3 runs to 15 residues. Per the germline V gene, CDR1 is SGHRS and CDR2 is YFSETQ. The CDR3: CASSLVPGANEKLFF. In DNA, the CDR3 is TGCGCCAGCAGCTTGGTTCCAGGGGCTAATGAAAAACTGTTTTTT.

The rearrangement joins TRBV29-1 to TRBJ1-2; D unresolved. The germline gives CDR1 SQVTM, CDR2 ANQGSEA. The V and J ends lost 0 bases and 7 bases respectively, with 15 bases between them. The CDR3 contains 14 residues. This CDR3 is CSVEDQAIRGGYTF. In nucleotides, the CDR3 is TGCAGCGTTGAAGATCAGGCCATTCGTGGTGGCTACACCTTC.

The CDR3 sequence is CASSLFRIQETQYF. In nucleotides, the CDR3 is TGTGCCAGCAGCTTATTCCGGATACAAGAGACCCAGTACTTC. This chain uses TRBV7-2 with TRBJ2-5, with no clear D. V was cut by 2 bases and J by 2 bases, with 9 bases left in between. Per germline, CDR1 SGHTA and CDR2 FQGNSA. The CDR3 contains 14 residues.

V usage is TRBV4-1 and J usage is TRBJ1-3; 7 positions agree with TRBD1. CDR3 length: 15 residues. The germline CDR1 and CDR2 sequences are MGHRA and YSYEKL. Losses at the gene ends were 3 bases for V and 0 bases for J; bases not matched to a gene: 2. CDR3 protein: CASSQGQSSGNTIYF. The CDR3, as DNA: TGCGCCAGCAGCCAGGGACAGAGCTCTGGAAACACCATATATTTT.

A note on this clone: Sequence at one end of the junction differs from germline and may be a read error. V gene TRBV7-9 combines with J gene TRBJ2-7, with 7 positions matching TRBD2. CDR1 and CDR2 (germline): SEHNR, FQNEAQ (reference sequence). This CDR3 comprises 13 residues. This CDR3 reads CASSLAGGLITHF. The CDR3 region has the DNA TGTGCCAGCAGCTTAGCGGGGGGGTTAATAACGCACTTC.

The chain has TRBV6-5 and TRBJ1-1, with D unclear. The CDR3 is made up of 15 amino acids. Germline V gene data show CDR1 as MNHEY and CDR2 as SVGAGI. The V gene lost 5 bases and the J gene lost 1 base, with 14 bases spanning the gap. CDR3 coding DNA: TGTGCCAGCAGTCTACGCCCGGCCAGGAACACTGAAGCTTTCTTT. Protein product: CASSLRPARNTEAFF.

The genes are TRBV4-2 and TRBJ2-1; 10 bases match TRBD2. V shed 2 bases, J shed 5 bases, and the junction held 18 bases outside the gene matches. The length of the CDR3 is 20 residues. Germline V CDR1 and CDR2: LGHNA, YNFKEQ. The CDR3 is CASSQKVWVEAGGKHNEQFF. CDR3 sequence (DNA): TGTGCCAGCAGCCAAAAAGTATGGGTCGAAGCGGGGGGGAAGCACAATGAGCAGTTCTTC.

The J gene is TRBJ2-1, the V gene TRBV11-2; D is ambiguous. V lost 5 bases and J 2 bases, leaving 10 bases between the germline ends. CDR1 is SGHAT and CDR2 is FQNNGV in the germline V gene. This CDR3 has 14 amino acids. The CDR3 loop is CASSPYRTYNEQFF. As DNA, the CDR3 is TGTGCCAGCAGCCCCTACAGAACCTACAATGAGCAGTTCTTC.

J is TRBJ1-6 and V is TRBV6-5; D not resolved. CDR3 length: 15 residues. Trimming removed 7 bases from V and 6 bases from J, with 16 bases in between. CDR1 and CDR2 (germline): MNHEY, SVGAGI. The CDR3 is CASNREKGPNSPLHF. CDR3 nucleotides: TGTGCCAGCAATCGGGAGAAGGGCCCTAATTCACCCCTCCACTTT.

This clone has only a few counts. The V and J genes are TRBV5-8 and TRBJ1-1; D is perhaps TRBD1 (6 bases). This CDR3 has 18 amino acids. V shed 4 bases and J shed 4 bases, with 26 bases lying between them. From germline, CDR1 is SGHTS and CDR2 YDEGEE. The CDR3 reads CASSAQGGLFRLTTEAFF. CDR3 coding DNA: TGTGCCAGCAGCGCCCAAGGGGGTCTCTTTCGATTGACCACTGAAGCTTTCTTT.

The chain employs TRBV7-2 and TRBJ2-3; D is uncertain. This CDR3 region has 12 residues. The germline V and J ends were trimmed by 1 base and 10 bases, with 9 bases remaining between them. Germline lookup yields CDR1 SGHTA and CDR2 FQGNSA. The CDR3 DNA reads TGTGCCAGCAGCTTAGACTCTTCTGCGCAGTATTTT. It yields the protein CASSLDSSAQYF.

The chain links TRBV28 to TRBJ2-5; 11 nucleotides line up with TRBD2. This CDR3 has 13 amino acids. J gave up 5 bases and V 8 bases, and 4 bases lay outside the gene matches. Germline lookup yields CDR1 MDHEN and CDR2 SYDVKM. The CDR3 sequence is CASLAGGYETQYF. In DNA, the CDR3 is TGTGCCAGCTTAGCGGGGGGGTATGAGACCCAGTACTTC.

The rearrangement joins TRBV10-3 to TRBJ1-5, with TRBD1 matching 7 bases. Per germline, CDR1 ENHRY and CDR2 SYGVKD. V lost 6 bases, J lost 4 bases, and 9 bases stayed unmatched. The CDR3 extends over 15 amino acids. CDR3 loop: CAIRDRKDSNQPQHF. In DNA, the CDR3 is TGTGCCATCAGGGACAGGAAGGACAGTAATCAGCCCCAGCATTTT.

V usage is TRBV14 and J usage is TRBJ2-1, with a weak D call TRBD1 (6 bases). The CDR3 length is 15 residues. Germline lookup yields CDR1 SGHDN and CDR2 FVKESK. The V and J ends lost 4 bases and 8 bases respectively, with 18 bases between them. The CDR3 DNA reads TGTGCCAGCAGCCTCGCGAGGGGGTATTGGGATGAGCAGTTCTTC. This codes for CASSLARGYWDEQFF.

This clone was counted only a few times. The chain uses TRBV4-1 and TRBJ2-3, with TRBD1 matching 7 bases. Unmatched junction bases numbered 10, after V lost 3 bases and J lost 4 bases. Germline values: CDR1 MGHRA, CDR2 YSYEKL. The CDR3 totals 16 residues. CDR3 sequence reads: CASSHFTGDRADTQYF. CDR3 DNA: TGCGCCAGCAGCCACTTTACAGGGGATCGCGCAGATACGCAGTATTTT.

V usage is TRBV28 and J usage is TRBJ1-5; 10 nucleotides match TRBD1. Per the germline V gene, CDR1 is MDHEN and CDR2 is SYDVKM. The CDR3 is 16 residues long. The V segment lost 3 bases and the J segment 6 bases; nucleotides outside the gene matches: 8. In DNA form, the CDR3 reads TGTGCCAGCAGTTTGGGCCCGACAGGGGGCGCTCAGCCCCAGCATTTT. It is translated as CASSLGPTGGAQPQHF.

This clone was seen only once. DNA for the CDR3: TGTGCCAGCAGCCGGACAGGGGGGCCGGGGGATGAAAAACTGTTTTTT. This gives the protein CASSRTGGPGDEKLFF. The rearrangement joins TRBV27 to TRBJ1-4; 10 bases are shared with TRBD1. CDR1 is MNHEY, CDR2 SMNVEV, per germline (reference sequence). Losses at the gene ends were 6 bases for V and 6 bases for J; bases not matched to a gene: 10. There are 16 residues in the CDR3.

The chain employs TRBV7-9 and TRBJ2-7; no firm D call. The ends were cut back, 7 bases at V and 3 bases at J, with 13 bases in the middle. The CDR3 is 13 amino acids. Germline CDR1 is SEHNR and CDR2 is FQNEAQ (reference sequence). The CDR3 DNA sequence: TGTGCCAGCACCACAGTCGAGCGCTACGAGCAGTACTTC. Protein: CASTTVERYEQYF.

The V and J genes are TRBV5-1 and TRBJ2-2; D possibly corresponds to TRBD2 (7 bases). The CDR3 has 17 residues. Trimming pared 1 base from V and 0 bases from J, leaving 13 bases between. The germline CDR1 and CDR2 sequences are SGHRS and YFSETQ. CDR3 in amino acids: CASSLFLRGPNTGELFF. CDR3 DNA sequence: TGCGCCAGCAGCTTGTTTCTGCGGGGGCCGAACACCGGGGAGCTGTTTTTT.